The TCR beta chain under discussion was sequenced for a study of cytomegalovirus exposure and HLA in healthy donors. Study overall: Findings of an earlier analysis included 117 million unique TCR beta sequences from around 180 million T cells.

PCR employed 60 Vbeta and 13 Jbeta primers. The protocol was immunoSEQ multiplex PCR, while the TCRdb copy is restricted to in-frame clones and leaves out a portion. The table for this sample gives some 110,000 clones. This CDR3 has 18 residues. CDR1 is SGDLS, CDR2 YYNGEE, per germline. V was clipped by 0 bases and J by 0 bases, with 16 bases between them. The chain uses TRBV9 and TRBJ1-3, with D perhaps TRBD1 (6 bases). The sequence was collected from a man aged 18 to 29 in good health and CMV-seronegative. Material for sequencing was PBMCs. The CDR3 reads CASSVAPRGFSSGNTIYF. CDR3 nucleotide sequence: TGTGCCAGCAGCGTAGCCCCGAGGGGGTTTAGCTCTGGAAACACCATATATTTT. Based on the CDR3 plus reference TRBV9 and TRBJ1-3, the full variable domain is DSGVTQTPKHLITATGQRVTLRCSPRSGDLSVYWYQQSLDQGLQFLIQYYNGEERAKGNILERFSAQQFPDLHSELNLSSLELGDSALYFCASSVAPRGFSSGNTIYFGEGSWLTVV.